This T cell receptor (beta chain) was sequenced for a study of CD8 T cells in Susac syndrome. Study details: Patients with Susac syndrome, at blood draw, were therapy-naive, on corticosteroids, or on intravenous immunoglobulin alone.

This CDR3 has 14 residues. Germline assignment: CDR1 MNHEY and CDR2 SVGAGI. Trimming removed 0 bases at V and 2 bases at J, with 6 bases between. Reverse transcription of roughly 0.45 to 1 ug RNA was performed with random hexamers. TCRdb reprocessed the immunoSEQ multiplex PCR reads via MiXCR and lists one record per CDR3 protein. The sample lists around 190,000 distinct CDR3 sequences, roughly 94% seen once, with 0.1% to 0.13% in the top ten. The chain employs TRBV6-5 and TRBJ2-3; TRBD2 might be the D (5 bases). This TCR was recovered from a human donor with Susac syndrome. The sample comprised CD4+ T cells from PBMCs. Here the CDR3 reads CASSYSTITDTQYF. The CDR3 DNA reads TGTGCCAGCAGTTACTCGACTATCACAGATACGCAGTATTTT.